The 27 T cell receptor beta chains below all came from one sample that was sequenced in a study of cytomegalovirus exposure and HLA in healthy donors. Amplification used 60 Vbeta primers and 13 Jbeta primers. Repertoires were generated with immunoSEQ multiplex PCR, while TCRdb's copy carries only in-frame clones and drops some. In the table there are tens of thousands of clones, roughly 84% of which are singletons. Sequenced sample: PBMCs. The receptor source for this set is a man under 40 in good health and CMV-seronegative.

The V gene is TRBV9, the J gene TRBJ2-3; 7 positions match TRBD2. Germline CDR1 reads SGDLS; CDR2 reads YYNGEE. V lost 6 bases, J lost 5 bases, and 9 bases stayed unmatched. CDR3 length: 14 residues. The CDR3 spells CASTLGGGGDTQYF. CDR3 sequence (DNA): TGTGCCAGCACCTTGGGGGGGGGTGGAGATACGCAGTATTTT.

V gene TRBV13 combines with J gene TRBJ2-6; tentatively, D is TRBD1 (6 bases). Germline V lookup: CDR1 PRHDT, CDR2 FYEKMQ (reference sequence). The CDR3 loop spans 15 amino acids. Trimming took 4 bases from V and 2 from J, leaving 9 bases between them. The CDR3 reads CASSSTGPGANVLTF. CDR3 nucleotides: TGTGCCAGCAGCTCCACAGGGCCTGGGGCCAACGTCCTGACTTTC.

The chain has TRBV6-4 and TRBJ2-1, with 13 bases matching TRBD2. CDR1 is MRHNA and CDR2 is SNTAGT in the germline V gene. The CDR3 runs 16 residues. J was trimmed by 1 base and V by 8 bases; bases with no gene match: 5. CDR3 sequence: CASARLAGGSYNEQFF. The CDR3 nucleotides read TGTGCCAGCGCCAGACTAGCGGGGGGTTCCTACAATGAGCAGTTCTTC.

The chain uses TRBV5-4 and TRBJ1-1; a weak D match, TRBD1 (5 bases). Germline V gene lookup returns CDR1 SGHNT and CDR2 YYREEE (reference sequence). The CDR3 consists of 20 residues. V was clipped by 1 base and J by 0 bases, with 25 bases between them. The CDR3 is CASSLWGVRDIAWVNTEAFF. The CDR3 DNA reads TGTGCCAGCAGCTTGTGGGGGGTGAGGGATATAGCATGGGTGAACACTGAAGCTTTCTTT.

V usage is TRBV29-1 and J usage is TRBJ2-7; 12 bases agree with TRBD1. Germline V gene lookup returns CDR1 SQVTM and CDR2 ANQGSEA. The junction had 7 bases not matched to a gene; V was cut back by 3 bases and J by 4 bases. CDR3 size: 15 residues. The CDR3 DNA is TGCAGCGTTGACAGGGGGACAGGGGGCTTTTACGAGCAGTACTTC. Its translation: CSVDRGTGGFYEQYF.

This chain links TRBV5-6 with TRBJ1-6; D uncertain. Germline CDR1 is SGHDT and CDR2 is YYEEEE. The CDR3 is 17 residues long. V lost 0 bases to trimming and J lost 0 bases, with 10 bases between them. In DNA, the CDR3 is TGTGCCAGCAGCTTGGGACACTTAAGCTCCTATAATTCACCCCTCCACTTT. Amino acids: CASSLGHLSSYNSPLHF.

With respect to this clone: The junction departs from germline at one end; a sequencing error may be responsible. The chain links TRBV7-2 to TRBJ1-4; D possibly corresponds to TRBD1 (5 bases). Germline loops: CDR1 SGHTA, CDR2 FQGNSA. This CDR3 spans 15 amino acids. The CDR3 nucleotides are TGTGTCAGCAGCTTAGGGTGGGGGGCTAATGAAAAACTGTTTTTT. Its translation: CVSSLGWGANEKLFF. The full variable domain, in which reference TRBV7-2 and TRBJ1-4 provide the parts outside the CDR3, is GAGVSQSPSNKVTEKGKDVELRCDPISGHTALYWYRQSLGQGLEFLIYFQGNSAPDKSGLPSDRFSAERTGGSVSTLTIQRTQQEDSAVYLCVSSLGWGANEKLFFGSGTQLSVL.

This clone has just a few counts. The chain links TRBV5-8 to TRBJ2-7, with unresolved D. The CDR3 length is 13 residues. With 3 bases removed from V and 7 bases from J, the gap between germline ends came to 14 bases. Germline V CDR1 and CDR2: SGHTS, YDEGEE. The CDR3 coding sequence is TGTGCCAGCAGCTACCTCGTACGAGGAGAGCAGTACTTC. Translation gives CASSYLVRGEQYF.

V gene TRBV6-1 combines with J gene TRBJ2-1, with 8 nucleotides matching TRBD2. The junction had 3 bases not matched to a gene; V was cut back by 1 base and J by 4 bases. The germline V gene has CDR1 MNHNS and CDR2 SASEGT. This CDR3 has 15 residues. This CDR3 is CASSEVGTRYNEQFF. CDR3 in DNA: TGTGCCAGCAGTGAAGTTGGGACTAGGTACAATGAGCAGTTCTTC.

V usage is TRBV11-2 and J usage is TRBJ2-5; 7 positions agree with TRBD2. The DNA end favors TRBJ2-7, so the J call may be wrong. The CDR3 has 15 amino acids. Germline V gives CDR1 SGHAT, CDR2 FQNNGV. The CDR3 protein is CASSLMGGSSYEQYF. The CDR3 DNA sequence: TGTGCCAGCAGCTTAATGGGGGGGAGCTCCTACGAGCAGTACTTC.

The chain combines TRBV4-1 with TRBJ2-3, with 9 bases aligning to TRBD2. This CDR3 is 16 amino acids long. Germline lookup yields CDR1 MGHRA and CDR2 YSYEKL. Trimming took 0 bases from V and 4 from J; bases not matched to a gene: 5. This CDR3 reads CASSQDRLAGPDTQYF. The CDR3 DNA sequence: TGCGCCAGCAGCCAAGATCGTCTAGCGGGGCCAGATACGCAGTATTTT.

This chain joins TRBV6-1 and TRBJ2-7; 9 positions match TRBD2. Germline values: CDR1 MNHNS, CDR2 SASEGT. The CDR3 totals 15 residues. V was clipped by 5 bases and J by 6 bases; unmatched bases: 11. This chain's CDR3 is CASSSSGKGAPEQYF. The CDR3, as DNA: TGTGCCAGCAGTTCTAGCGGGAAGGGGGCCCCCGAGCAGTACTTC.

This clone has more than one count but fewer than ten. The chain joins TRBV4-3 to TRBJ2-1; TRBD2 matches 10 bases. The junction had 9 bases not matched to a gene; V was cut back by 3 bases and J by 7 bases. The CDR3 spans 16 residues. Germline CDR1 and CDR2: LGHNA and YSLEER. The CDR3 coding sequence is TGCGCCAGCAGCCATGCACTAGCGGGGTCCCTTAATGAGCAGTTCTTC. This codes for CASSHALAGSLNEQFF.

In regard to this clone: Within the sample, other DNA sequences also encode this same CDR3. J is TRBJ2-4 and V is TRBV6-5; perhaps TRBD2 as D (6 bases). This CDR3 has 15 amino acids. The V end was cut by 6 bases, the J end by 0 bases, with 12 bases between. Germline V gives CDR1 MNHEY, CDR2 SVGAGI. The CDR3 here is CASRLAAGAKNIQYF. DNA for the CDR3: TGTGCCAGCAGGCTCGCAGCGGGAGCCAAAAACATTCAGTACTTC.

The chain links TRBV7-2 to TRBJ2-2, with D possibly TRBD2 on 6 matching bases. Between the trimmed V and J ends, which lost 0 bases and 7 bases, there was a span of 21 bases. CDR1 is SGHTA, CDR2 FQGNSA, per germline. The CDR3 contains 18 residues. CDR3 amino acids: CASSLASGGALGGGELFF. The CDR3 region has the DNA TGTGCCAGCAGCTTAGCGTCAGGTGGAGCCCTCGGGGGCGGGGAGCTGTTTTTT.

The J gene is TRBJ2-7, the V gene TRBV7-2; D gene uncertain. From germline, CDR1 is SGHTA and CDR2 FQGNSA. Between the trimmed V and J ends, which lost 5 bases and 5 bases, there was a span of 10 bases. This CDR3 contains 12 residues. The CDR3 bases are TGTGCCAGCAGCCCTTCCGGTGACGAGCAGTACTTC. Its protein is CASSPSGDEQYF.

The genes are TRBV4-3 and TRBJ2-7; possible D gene TRBD1, 6 bases. The V end lost 0 bases, the J end lost 5 bases, and 14 bases lay between the germline ends. This CDR3 is 15 amino acids long. In germline, CDR1 is LGHNA, CDR2 YSLEER. The CDR3 spells CASSQEAGGFNEQYF. The CDR3 DNA reads as TGCGCCAGCAGCCAAGAGGCTGGGGGCTTCAACGAGCAGTACTTC.

This chain links TRBV6-6 with TRBJ2-5; 8 nucleotides match TRBD1. CDR1 MNHNY and CDR2 SVGAGI come from the germline V gene (reference sequence). The CDR3 is 12 residues long. With V trimmed by 7 bases and J by 3 bases, 1 base remained unmatched. CDR3 sequence: CASTGGKETQYF. In DNA form, the CDR3 reads TGTGCCAGCACAGGGGGCAAAGAGACCCAGTACTTC.

This clone came up once. This sequence joins TRBV27 and TRBJ1-6; a possible D gene is TRBD1 (6 bases). Germline CDR1 MNHEY, CDR2 SMNVEV (reference sequence). Deletions cut 2 bases from V and 7 bases from J, with 12 bases between. This CDR3 has 15 amino acids. In DNA, the CDR3 is TGTGCCAGCAGTTTACTAGGGGGAAACAATTCACCCCTCCACTTT. Protein product: CASSLLGGNNSPLHF.

This clone was observed once. The genes are TRBV12-5 and TRBJ2-7, with TRBD1 matching over 8 bases. The germline gives CDR1 LGHNT, CDR2 FRNRAP. The CDR3 is made up of 15 amino acids. V lost 2 bases to trimming and J lost 1 base; unmatched junction nucleotides: 4. In nucleotides, the CDR3 is TGTGCTAGTGGTTTGATGGGACAGGCGTCCTACGAGCAGTACTTC. This translates into CASGLMGQASYEQYF.

The chain carries TRBV5-1 and TRBJ1-1; 8 bases match TRBD1. CDR1 SGHRS and CDR2 YFSETQ come from the germline V gene. The CDR3 spans 16 residues. V gave up 4 bases and J gave up 4 bases; unmatched junction bases: 12. CDR3 in amino acids: CASSPRTGKEGTEAFF. The CDR3, as DNA: TGCGCCAGCAGCCCCCGGACAGGGAAGGAGGGCACTGAAGCTTTCTTT.

The chain carries TRBV11-3 and TRBJ1-1, with TRBD1 matching over 7 bases. The CDR3 has 17 residues. Germline CDR1 and CDR2: SGHNT and YENEEA. With 0 bases clipped from V and 2 bases from J, the junction kept 9 bases outside the gene matches. For the CDR3, the DNA is TGTGCCAGCAGCTTAGAGAGGGGGCCCAAGCGAAACACTGAAGCTTTCTTT. Encoded protein: CASSLERGPKRNTEAFF.

This clone turned up a few times. The chain combines TRBV10-1 with TRBJ2-1, with unresolved D. The CDR3 sequence is 13 residues long. In germline, CDR1 is WNHNN, CDR2 SYGVQD (reference sequence). V was pared by 3 bases and J by 7 bases, with 10 bases between. DNA for the CDR3: TGCGCCAGCAGTGAAGTTGGAGCGAATGAGCAGTTCTTC. It translates to CASSEVGANEQFF.

Details on this clone: This CDR3 is also generated by other DNA sequences in the sample. The V gene is TRBV7-2, the J gene TRBJ1-2, with a weak D call TRBD1 (6 bases). Between the trimmed V and J ends, which lost 3 bases and 1 base, there was a span of 6 bases. The CDR3 is 13 residues long. Germline CDR1 SGHTA, CDR2 FQGNSA. The CDR3 is CASSLDSNYGYTF. CDR3 bases: TGTGCCAGCAGCTTGGACAGTAACTATGGCTACACCTTC.

This rearrangement joins TRBV7-6 to TRBJ1-4; possibly TRBD1 for D (6 bases). Germline CDR1 and CDR2: SGHVS and FNYEAQ. Trimming cost V 5 bases and J 3 bases, with 10 bases left between them. The CDR3 contains 14 residues. CDR3 region: CASSRTAANEKLFF. The CDR3 region has the DNA TGTGCCAGCAGCCGGACAGCCGCTAATGAAAAACTGTTTTTT.

In nucleotides, the CDR3 is TGTGCCAGCAGTCCCCCAGGGACTAGCGCCGGTACGCAGTATTTT. Its protein product is CASSPPGTSAGTQYF. The V call is TRBV28, the J call TRBJ2-3, with 10 bases aligning to TRBD2. The CDR3 loop spans 15 amino acids. With 5 bases clipped from V and 8 bases from J, the junction kept 10 bases outside the gene matches. Germline-derived CDR1 and CDR2 are MDHEN and SYDVKM.

The rearrangement links TRBV19 to TRBJ1-1; 7 nucleotides align to TRBD1. V lost 3 bases, J lost 3 bases, and 4 bases stayed unmatched. CDR3 size: 14 residues. Germline V gene sequence: CDR1 LNHDA, CDR2 SQIVND (reference sequence). CDR3 residues: CASSIRGRDTEAFF. The CDR3 region has the DNA TGTGCCAGTAGTATTAGGGGGCGAGACACTGAAGCTTTCTTT.